Below, 10 T cell receptor beta chains from the same sample are listed, as sequenced in a study of PD-1 blockade in classical Hodgkin lymphoma. Documented time point: cycle 4 day 1 (C4D1), after less than seven weeks of nivolumab. In every patient, relapse followed autologous stem cell transplantation, while exposure to brentuximab vedotin differed. Generated by immunoSEQ multiplex PCR, the TCRdb table keeps only in-frame clones and is missing some. The data contain some 100,000 clones, just over 90% of them singletons. The sample here was peripheral blood mononuclear cells (PBMCs), taken before the fourth cycle of nivolumab. These receptors were obtained from a human donor with classical Hodgkin lymphoma.

This rearrangement joins TRBV7-9 to TRBJ1-2; possibly TRBD1 for D (5 bases). There are 14 residues in the CDR3. Germline CDR1 reads SEHNR; CDR2 reads FQNEAQ (reference sequence). Trimming pared 1 base from V and 4 bases from J, leaving 10 bases between. In DNA form, the CDR3 reads TGTGCCAGCAGCTTAGTACAGGTCGGCTATGGCTACACCTTC. Its protein product is CASSLVQVGYGYTF. Using reference TRBV7-9 and TRBJ1-2 for the parts outside the CDR3, the full variable domain is DTGVSQNPRHKITKRGQNVTFRCDPISEHNRLYWYRQTLGQGPEFLTYFQNEAQLEKSRLLSDRFSAERPKGSFSTLEIQRTEQGDSAMYLCASSLVQVGYGYTFGSGTRLTVV.

The chain carries TRBV5-1 and TRBJ1-2; 7 bases fit TRBD1. The ends lost 0 bases at V and 12 bases at J; junction bases unmatched: 5. The CDR3 extends over 12 amino acids. The germline V gene encodes CDR1 SGHRS and CDR2 YFSETQ. The CDR3 region has the DNA TGCGCCAGCAGCTTGGGGGACAGCATCAACACCTTC. This encodes CASSLGDSINTF. Together with reference TRBV5-1 and TRBJ1-2, the CDR3 gives the full variable domain: KAGVTQTPRYLIKTRGQQVTLSCSPISGHRSVSWYQQTPGQGLQFLFEYFSETQRNKGNFPGRFSGRQFSNSRSEMNVSTLELGDSALYLCASSLGDSINTFGSGTRLTVV.

The V gene is TRBV19, the J gene TRBJ2-5, with 13 positions matching TRBD2. Germline CDR1 reads LNHDA; CDR2 reads SQIVND (reference sequence). The CDR3 sequence is 15 residues long. With 4 bases clipped from V and 4 bases from J, the junction kept 3 bases outside the gene matches. The CDR3 coding sequence is TGTGCCAGTAGTAAATGGACTAGCGGGAGAGAGACCCAGTACTTC. This sequence encodes CASSKWTSGRETQYF.

J is TRBJ1-5 and V is TRBV7-9; 7 positions agree with TRBD1. Trimming took 4 bases from V and 0 from J; bases not matched to a gene: 6. Germline-derived CDR1 and CDR2 are SEHNR and FQNEAQ (reference sequence). This CDR3 contains 16 residues. CDR3 in amino acids: CASSSGTVYSNQPQHF. CDR3 in DNA: TGTGCCAGCAGCTCCGGGACAGTCTATAGCAATCAGCCCCAGCATTTT.

The chain links TRBV5-6 to TRBJ2-1; 9 bases align to TRBD1. The CDR3 contains 14 residues. The germline V gene has CDR1 SGHDT and CDR2 YYEEEE. V lost 7 bases and J lost 4; bases outside the gene matches: 6. The CDR3, as DNA: TGTGCCAGCGGGGACAGGGTAGGGTACAATGAGCAGTTCTTC. As protein: CASGDRVGYNEQFF.

V gene TRBV7-3 combines with J gene TRBJ2-2, with TRBD2 matching 11 bases. The CDR3 is made up of 18 amino acids. The germline V gene encodes CDR1 SGHTA and CDR2 FQGTGA. The V segment lost 2 bases and the J segment 0 bases; nucleotides outside the gene matches: 5. The CDR3 loop is CASSLLGTSGPNTGELFF. DNA for the CDR3: TGTGCCAGCAGCTTATTGGGGACTAGCGGTCCGAACACCGGGGAGCTGTTTTTT.

The CDR3 region is CASSQGLTSGIHEQYF. Written as DNA, the CDR3 is TGCGCCAGCAGCCAGGGGCTGACTAGCGGGATCCACGAGCAGTACTTC. The rearrangement links TRBV4-1 to TRBJ2-7, with 11 bases lining up with TRBD2. Germline CDR1 reads MGHRA; CDR2 reads YSYEKL. This CDR3 has 16 residues. The J segment lost 5 bases and the V segment lost 3 bases, leaving 9 bases of the junction unmatched.

V and J are TRBV5-4 and TRBJ2-1; D may be TRBD1 (6 bases). V was trimmed by 3 bases and J by 8 bases, leaving 18 bases between them. Per germline, CDR1 SGHNT and CDR2 YYREEE (reference sequence). This CDR3 is built from 15 residues. The CDR3 DNA follows: TGTGCCAGCAGCTCGCAGGGGTTAGCTGTTTATGAGCAGTTCTTC. Translated: CASSSQGLAVYEQFF.

Here the CDR3 DNA reads TGTGCCAGCAGCGTCGCCGGGACAGGGTCCGGGGAGCTGTTTTTT. Its translation is CASSVAGTGSGELFF. V gene TRBV7-3 combines with J gene TRBJ2-2, with 9 positions matching TRBD1. CDR1 is SGHTA, CDR2 FQGTGA, per germline. This CDR3 region has 15 residues. V was pared by 5 bases and J by 6 bases, with 7 bases of the junction left unmatched.

V and J are TRBV29-1 and TRBJ1-2; maybe TRBD1 (5 bases). V lost 7 bases to trimming and J lost 6 bases, with 15 bases between them. The germline gives CDR1 SQVTM, CDR2 ANQGSEA. The CDR3 loop spans 12 amino acids. CDR3 in amino acids: CSATDPGHGYTF. CDR3 in DNA: TGCAGCGCCACGGATCCGGGGCATGGCTACACCTTC. Complete variable domain (other parts from reference TRBV29-1 and TRBJ1-2): SAVISQKPSRDICQRGTSLTIQCQVDSQVTMMFWYRQQPGQSLTLIATANQGSEATYESGFVIDKFPISRPNLTFSTLTVSNMSPEDSSIYLCSATDPGHGYTFGSGTRLTVV.